This section outlines one T cell receptor (beta chain) sequence together with its context. The target of this receptor is not known. Per-base qualities were not stored, and no clone one base away is much larger. This entry is derived from a study of OX40 agonist ivuxolimab in advanced cancers. In the study overall: Ivuxolimab, which targeted the costimulatory receptor OX40 (CD134), was an agonistic, fully human IgG2 monoclonal antibody. Intravenous ivuxolimab was administered to patients every 2 weeks at six dose levels: 0.01, 0.1, 0.3, 1.5, 3 and 10 mg/kg. Among the approximately 50 dose-escalation patients, approximately 20 had hepatocellular carcinoma, approximately 15 melanoma, 9 renal cell carcinoma and 9 head and neck cancer. In the dose-escalation cohort, approximately 82% of patients were male, and the mean age was approximately 60 years, with a range of roughly 20 to 80. Prior anti-PD-1, anti-PD-L1 or anti-CTLA-4 therapy was permitted, and checkpoint inhibitors had been received by more than 35% of dose-escalation patients. Three dose-escalation patients achieved partial responses, one with hepatocellular carcinoma and two with cutaneous melanoma. Peripheral TCRbeta sequencing was intended to test whether TCR sequence diversity was altered and clonal T-cell expansion was caused by ivuxolimab. The paper covers the monotherapy dose-escalation part of the phase I ivuxolimab trial, which included N ≈ 57 patients.

Patients with a history of autoimmune disease or receiving systemic immunosuppression were excluded from the trial. Peripheral blood for TCR sequencing was collected from all dose cohorts at baseline, on cycle 4 day 1, and on cycle 7 day 1. Samples came from an open-label, multicenter, first-in-human phase I dose-escalation trial of ivuxolimab. Adults with locally advanced or metastatic melanoma, renal cell carcinoma, hepatocellular carcinoma or head and neck squamous cell carcinoma were enrolled in the trial. Before TCR sequencing, CD4+ T cells and CD8+ T cells from peripheral blood were sorted into separate populations. For sequencing of the TCRbeta CDR3 region, genomic DNA was extracted from the sorted cells. TCRbeta CDR3 regions were sequenced using the immunoSEQ Assay. TCRdb took this table from immuneACCESS and kept in-frame rearrangements with V and J called. Such tables lack part of the clones; where checked against another copy, unresolved V genes explain under half of the gap, and the rest is unexplained. Present in this sample are fewer than 95,000 clones, about 92% of which were seen just once. Of the sample, less than 3.5% falls within the top ten clones.

V lost 4 bases and J lost 2 bases; the stretch between them is 7 bases long. CDR1 SGHVS and CDR2 FNYEAQ were looked up in the germline V gene. Including the terminal cysteine and phenylalanine, the CDR3 comprises 13 residues. Of the read, only the CDR3 DNA is kept; its 39 bases are in frame from base 1. Summary of the overall study and its limitations: The antigen specificity of the clonally expanded peripheral T cells was not determined. Low levels of normalized T-cell clonal expansion were also shown by some nonresponding patients. Clonal expansion of both CD4+ and CD8+ blood T cells was observed from baseline to week 6 at doses 0.1 to 3.0 mg/kg. In partial responders in the 0.1-3.0 mg/kg groups, normalized peripheral clonal expansion was found to be among the lowest, especially among CD8+ T cells. After ivuxolimab, CD8+ T cells had more expanded clones than CD4+ T cells on average.

The receptor comes from an adult with an advanced solid tumor such as melanoma, head and neck, liver or kidney cancer. The specimen was CD4+ or CD8+ T cells sorted from blood, collected in a trial of the OX40 agonist ivuxolimab. The sequence joins TRBV7-6 to TRBJ2-3; the D gene is tentatively TRBD1 or TRBD2, each matching 5 bases. The CDR3 is CASSSGPTDTQYF. The DNA sequence follows: TGTGCCAGCAGCTCGGGGCCCACAGATACGCAGTATTTT.